Included here is one T cell receptor (beta chain) sequence, with context. In its sample, this clonotype was seen a few times. What antigen it recognizes has not been identified. Base qualities are not recorded, but no much larger clone differs from it by a single base. The treatment or condition label corresponds to: live attenuated yellow fever vaccine strain. At every blood-draw timepoint, two biological replicates of bulk PBMCs were collected. A standard Ficoll-Paque protocol was used to isolate PBMCs from peripheral blood. TriZol was used to extract RNA from bulk PBMCs, from CD4 and CD8 fractions, and from dextramer-positive and dextramer-negative fractions. The entry originates in a study of T cells after yellow fever vaccination (dated by TCRdb to the late 2010s). In terms of the full investigation: The SMART-Seq v4 Ultra Low Input RNA kit was used to prepare libraries from fractions with low cell numbers. To follow T-cell clones before and after both primary and booster YFV17D yellow fever vaccination, bulk TCR alpha and beta repertoires underwent longitudinal sequencing. The cohort comprised two healthy male donors, one aged 18 to 30 and one aged 30 to 40 years. Blood was drawn at multiple timepoints before and after primary and secondary immunization, with bulk PBMC replicates and cell subsets isolated.

General conclusions and limits of the study: Computational filtering was required because FACS-sorted repertoires could contain abundant contaminating clonotypes from the bulk population. A small share of clonotypes was detected in both CD4 and CD8 compartments, with the overlap likely arising from convergent recombination. Because the study included only a couple of donors, the extent to which the findings can be generalized is limited. After the booster, most clones that had expanded after primary vaccination were detected again (nearly 97% of CD4 and 88% of CD8), suggesting broad maintenance of memory. The secondary T-cell response was found to be weaker but faster than the primary response, with a peak reached on day 5 rather than on day 15.

Synthesis of TCR cDNA relied on 5'RACE template switching, a step that introduced a universal primer site along with unique molecular identifiers. Priming of cDNA synthesis was performed from both the TCR alpha and TCR beta constant segments. Libraries were amplified in two PCR steps, with sample barcodes and sequencing adapters added in the second step. Sequencing of libraries was done on Illumina HiSeq 2500 (2x100 bp) or NovaSeq (2x150 bp). Processing in the source paper ran as follows. Demultiplexing of reads and collapsing into UMI consensus sequences were performed with MIGEC, and V(D)J alignment was carried out with MiXCR. Vaccine-responding clonotypes were identified with edgeR using replicate PBMC samples, with FDR below 0.01 and a log2 fold change above 5 up to day 15 being required. Each bulk clonotype received a CD4 or CD8 identity based on whether the sequenced CD4 or CD8 repertoire contained that clonotype at higher abundance. Starting from the raw public reads, TCRdb applied fastp trimming at Q25, assembled clones with MiXCR and retained in-frame beta chains. CDR3 protein sequences are deduplicated, and each keeps its most common genes and DNA. TCRdb, rather than the study authors, made the V and J calls. This sample gives about 500,000 distinct CDR3 sequences in total; less than 20% of them show up just once. The ten largest clones add up to around 15% of the sample.

This TCR came from a man aged 18 to 35 who received the YFV17D yellow fever vaccine. This specimen consisted of PBMCs, obtained 5 days after the first yellow fever vaccination.

The bases read TGCGCCAGCAGCCAAGATAGGCAGGGAGATTCACCCCTCCACTTT. This gives the protein CASSQDRQGDSPLHF. The rearranged segments are TRBV4-3 and TRBJ1-6; possibly the D gene is TRBD1, per 5 matching bases. Trimming removed 0 bases from V and 8 bases from J, leaving 11 bases between the germline ends. For CDR1 and CDR2, the germline V gene lists LGHNA and YSLEER. CDR3 length: 15 amino acids, cysteine to phenylalanine. Of the read, only the CDR3 DNA is kept; its 45 bases are in frame from base 1.